This T cell receptor (beta chain) was recovered during a study of T cell repertoires in cytomegalovirus infection. There are a few counts of this clonotype. The germline CDR1 and CDR2 sequences are LGHDT and YNNKEL (reference sequence). Trimming shortened V by 7 bases and J by 5 bases, and 14 bases separated the two germline ends. The CDR3 runs to 13 residues. TCRdb fed the reads into MiXCR, producing one record per CDR3 protein. This table has around 320,000 distinct CDR3 sequences, more than 8% appearing once. The sample was PBMCs. This clonotype was sampled from a human donor in good health (CMV status not recorded). Some clones in this sample may be carry-over from other donors' samples. J is TRBJ2-5 and V is TRBV3-1; D not resolved. The chain's CDR3 is CASTLGPTETQYF. CDR3 in DNA: TGTGCCAGCACCCTCGGACCGACTGAGACCCAGTACTTC.